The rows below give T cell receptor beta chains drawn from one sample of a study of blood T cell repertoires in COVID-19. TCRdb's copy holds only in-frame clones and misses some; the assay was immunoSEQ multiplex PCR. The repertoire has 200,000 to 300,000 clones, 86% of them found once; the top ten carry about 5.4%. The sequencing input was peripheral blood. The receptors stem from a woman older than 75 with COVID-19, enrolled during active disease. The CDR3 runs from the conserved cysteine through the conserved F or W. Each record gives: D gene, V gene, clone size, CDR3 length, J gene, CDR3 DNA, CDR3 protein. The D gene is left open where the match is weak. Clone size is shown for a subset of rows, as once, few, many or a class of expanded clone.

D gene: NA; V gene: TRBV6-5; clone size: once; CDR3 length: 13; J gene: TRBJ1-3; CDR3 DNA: TGTGCCAGCATCAAACAGGGAGGAAACACCATATATTTT; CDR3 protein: CASIKQGGNTIYF
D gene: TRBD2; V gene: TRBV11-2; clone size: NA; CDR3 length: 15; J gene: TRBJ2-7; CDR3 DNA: TGTGCCAGCAGCTTAGATTTTGGTAGCGGGAACGAGCAGTACTTC; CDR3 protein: CASSLDFGSGNEQYF
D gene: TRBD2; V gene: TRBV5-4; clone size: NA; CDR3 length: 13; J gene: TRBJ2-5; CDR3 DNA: TGTGCCAGCAAAGCGGGGAACCAAGAGACCCAGTACTTC; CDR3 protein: CASKAGNQETQYF
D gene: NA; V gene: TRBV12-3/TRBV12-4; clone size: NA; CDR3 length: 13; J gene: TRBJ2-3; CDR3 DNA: TGTGCCAGCAGGCGGACAGGCACAGATACGCAGTATTTT; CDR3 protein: CASRRTGTDTQYF
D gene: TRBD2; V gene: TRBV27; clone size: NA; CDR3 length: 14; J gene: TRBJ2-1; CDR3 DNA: TGTGCCAGCAGTAGACTAGCGGTGAGGGATGAGCAGTTCTTC; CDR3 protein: CASSRLAVRDEQFF
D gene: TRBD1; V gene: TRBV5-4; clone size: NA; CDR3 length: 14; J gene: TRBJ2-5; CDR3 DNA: TGTGCCAGCAGCGTTAAACAGGGGCAAGAGACCCAGTACTTC; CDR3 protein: CASSVKQGQETQYF
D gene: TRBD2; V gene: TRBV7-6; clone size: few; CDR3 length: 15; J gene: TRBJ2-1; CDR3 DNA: TGTGCCAGCAGCTCGAGCGGGGAGACTTACAATGAGCAGTTCTTC; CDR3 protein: CASSSSGETYNEQFF
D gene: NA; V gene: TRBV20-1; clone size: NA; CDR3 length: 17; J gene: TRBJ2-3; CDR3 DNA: TGCAGTGCTAGTACCCCTCTAGGGGGGGGTTACACAGATACGCAGTATTTT; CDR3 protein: CSASTPLGGGYTDTQYF
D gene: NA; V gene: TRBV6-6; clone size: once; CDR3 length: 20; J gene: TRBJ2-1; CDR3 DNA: TGTGCCAGCAGCCGAAGGACCGGGGTCAAGCGGGTAAGCTCCTACAATGAGCAGTTCTTC; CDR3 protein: CASSRRTGVKRVSSYNEQFF
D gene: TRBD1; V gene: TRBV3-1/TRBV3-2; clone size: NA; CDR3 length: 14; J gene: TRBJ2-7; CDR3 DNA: TGTGCCAGCAGCCTAACCGGACAGGCCTACGAGCAGTACTTC; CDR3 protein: CASSLTGQAYEQYF
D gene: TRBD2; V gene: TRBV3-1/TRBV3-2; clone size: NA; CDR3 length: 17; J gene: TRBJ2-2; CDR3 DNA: TGTGCCAGCAGCCAACTGGGACTAGCGGGGAACACCGGGGAGCTGTTTTTT; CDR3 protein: CASSQLGLAGNTGELFF